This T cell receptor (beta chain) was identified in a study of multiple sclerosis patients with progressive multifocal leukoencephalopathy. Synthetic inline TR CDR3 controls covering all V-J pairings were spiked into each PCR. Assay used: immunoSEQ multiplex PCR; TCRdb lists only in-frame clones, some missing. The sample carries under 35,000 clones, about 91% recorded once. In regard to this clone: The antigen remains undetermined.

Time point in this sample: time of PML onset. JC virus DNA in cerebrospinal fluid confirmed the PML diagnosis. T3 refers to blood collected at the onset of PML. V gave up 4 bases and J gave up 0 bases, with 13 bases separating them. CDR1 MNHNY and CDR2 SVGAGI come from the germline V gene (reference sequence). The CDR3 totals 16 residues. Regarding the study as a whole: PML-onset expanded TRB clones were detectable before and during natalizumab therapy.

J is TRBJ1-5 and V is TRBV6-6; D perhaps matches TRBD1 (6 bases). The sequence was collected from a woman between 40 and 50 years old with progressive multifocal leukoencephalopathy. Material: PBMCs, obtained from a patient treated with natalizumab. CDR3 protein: CASSSPGGYSNQPQHF. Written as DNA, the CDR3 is TGTGCCAGCAGTTCCCCGGGGGGCTATAGCAATCAGCCCCAGCATTTT.